This TCR beta chain was captured in a study of blood T cell repertoires in COVID-19. Turning to the study itself: Sample material is recorded as cDNA or gDNA derived from T cells, B-cell-depleted T cells, or PBMCs.

Authors' processing steps: Reference gene primer amplification gave nucleated cell count estimates. Libraries were prepared by immunoSEQ multiplex PCR; TCRdb keeps only in-frame clonotypes and omits some of them. V and J calls and clone size come straight from that table; D and trimming were deduced from the DNA. This table has 150,000 or so clones, approximately 86% appearing once. The CDR3 is 13 residues long. Germline values: CDR1 LGHDT, CDR2 YNNKEL (reference sequence). V was cut by 4 bases and J by 5 bases, with 11 bases left in between. Recruits, aged roughly 18 to 89 years, lived in under 25 US areas. Participant reports of clinical history set cohort assignment.

The sequencing input was PBMCs or T cells enriched from blood (not recorded which). The chain combines TRBV3-1 (or the pseudogene TRBV3-2) with TRBJ1-1; D is perhaps TRBD1 (6 bases). The source is a woman aged 40 to 50 who had been exposed to COVID-19. DNA of the CDR3: TGTGCCAGCAGCCCAGACAGGCGTACTGAAGCTTTCTTT. Amino acids: CASSPDRRTEAFF.